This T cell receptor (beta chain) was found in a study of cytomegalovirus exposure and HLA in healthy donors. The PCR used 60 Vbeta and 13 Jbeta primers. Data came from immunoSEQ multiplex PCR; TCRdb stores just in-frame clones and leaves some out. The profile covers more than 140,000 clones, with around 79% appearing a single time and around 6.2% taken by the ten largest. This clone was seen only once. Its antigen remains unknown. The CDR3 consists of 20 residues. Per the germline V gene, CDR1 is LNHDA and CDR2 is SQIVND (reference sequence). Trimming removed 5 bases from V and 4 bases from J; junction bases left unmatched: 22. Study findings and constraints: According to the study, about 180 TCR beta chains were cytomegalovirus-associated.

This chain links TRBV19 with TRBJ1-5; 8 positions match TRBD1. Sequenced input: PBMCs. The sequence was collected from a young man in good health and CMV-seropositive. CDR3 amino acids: CASSASGQGSSVGRNQPQHF. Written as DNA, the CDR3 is TGTGCCAGTAGTGCGTCCGGACAGGGCTCTTCAGTAGGTAGGAATCAGCCCCAGCATTTT. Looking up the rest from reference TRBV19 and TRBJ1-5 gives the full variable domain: DGGITQSPKYLFRKEGQNVTLSCEQNLNHDAMYWYRQDPGQGLRLIYYSQIVNDFQKGDIAEGYSVSREKKESFPLTVTSAQKNPTAFYLCASSASGQGSSVGRNQPQHFGDGTRLSIL.